The 25 T cell receptor beta chains below were found in one sample sequenced in a study of blood T cell repertoires in COVID-19. Profiling relied on immunoSEQ multiplex PCR, and the TCRdb table lists in-frame clones only, not all of them. The sample lists over 200,000 clones; roughly four fifths were seen once. Sequenced material: peripheral blood. All receptors derive from a woman aged 80 or older with COVID-19, enrolled during active disease.

This clone was detected once. The chain recombines TRBV7-3 with TRBJ2-5; 7 bases match TRBD2. The junction had 3 bases not matched to a gene; V was cut back by 5 bases and J by 3 bases. Looked up from germline, CDR1 is SGHTA and CDR2 is FQGTGA. The CDR3 sequence is 13 residues long. The CDR3 reads CASSPAGEETQYF. The CDR3 DNA sequence: TGTGCCAGCAGCCCGGCGGGGGAAGAGACCCAGTACTTC.

This chain uses TRBV2 with TRBJ1-6, with 7 bases identical to TRBD1. Trimming cost V 4 bases and J 9 bases; bases outside gene matches: 12. There are 16 residues in the CDR3. Germline CDR1 SNHLY, CDR2 FYNNEI. The DNA of the CDR3 is TGTGCCAGCAGTGGCCCTCGGGGCTCAGGGGGTTCACCCCTCCACTTT. Its protein is CASSGPRGSGGSPLHF.

The rearrangement joins TRBV29-1 to TRBJ2-7; 14 bases fit TRBD2. From germline, CDR1 is SQVTM and CDR2 ANQGSEA. The ends lost 6 bases at V and 4 bases at J; junction bases unmatched: 11. The CDR3 is 16 amino acids. The CDR3, as DNA: TGCAGCGTGACGAGGACTAGCGGGAGGCTCGCGTACGAGCAGTACTTC. This encodes CSVTRTSGRLAYEQYF.

This sequence joins TRBV6-5 and TRBJ1-5; the D is unclear. V was pared by 6 bases and J by 5 bases, with 8 bases between. This CDR3 is built from 12 residues. CDR1 is MNHEY, CDR2 SVGAGI, per germline. The CDR3 bases are TGTGCCAGCAGAGCCCACGATCAGCCCCAGCATTTT. Protein: CASRAHDQPQHF.

This clone was seen only a few times. This sequence joins TRBV9 and TRBJ2-1; 10 bases match TRBD1. The CDR3 is made up of 18 amino acids. Germline-derived CDR1 and CDR2 are SGDLS and YYNGEE. With 0 bases clipped from V and 3 bases from J, the junction kept 9 bases outside the gene matches. The CDR3 is CASSVGPPGQGNYNEQFF. Here the CDR3 DNA reads TGTGCCAGCAGCGTAGGTCCTCCGGGACAGGGGAACTACAATGAGCAGTTCTTC.

The CDR3 region is CASSSTFRGTGAFF. The CDR3 region has the DNA TGTGCCAGTAGTTCAACTTTCCGGGGTACGGGAGCTTTCTTT. The chain has TRBV19 and TRBJ1-1, with no clear D. Trimming removed 5 bases from V and 10 bases from J, with 20 bases in between. CDR3 length: 14 amino acids. In germline, CDR1 is LNHDA, CDR2 SQIVND (reference sequence). The full variable domain, its missing parts supplied by reference TRBV19 and TRBJ1-1, is DGGITQSPKYLFRKEGQNVTLSCEQNLNHDAMYWYRQDPGQGLRLIYYSQIVNDFQKGDIAEGYSVSREKKESFPLTVTSAQKNPTAFYLCASSSTFRGTGAFFGQGTRLTVV.

This chain uses TRBV5-1 with TRBJ1-2, with 7 bases lining up with TRBD1. V was pared by 3 bases and J by 6 bases, with 17 bases of the junction left unmatched. The germline V gene has CDR1 SGHRS and CDR2 YFSETQ. The CDR3 spans 17 residues. The CDR3 region is CASSSGQVARNYNGYTF. The CDR3 nucleotides are TGCGCCAGCAGCTCCGGACAGGTCGCACGTAATTACAATGGCTACACCTTC.

This chain joins TRBV7-8 and TRBJ2-1; 10 bases match TRBD1. The V gene end was trimmed by 3 bases and the J gene end by 16 bases; junction bases not matched to a gene: 9. Germline CDR1 reads SGHVS; CDR2 reads FQNEAQ. This CDR3 comprises 13 residues. The CDR3 DNA follows: TGTGCCAGCAGCTTTGGGACAGGGGATCGCTTTTTCTTC. This translates into CASSFGTGDRFFF. Full variable domain (missing parts from reference TRBV7-8 and TRBJ2-1): GAGVSQSPRYKVAKRGQDVALRCDPISGHVSLFWYQQALGQGPEFLTYFQNEAQLDKSGLPSDRFFAERPEGSVSTLKIQRTQQEDSAVYLCASSFGTGDRFFFGPGTRLTVL.

The chain joins TRBV5-6 to TRBJ1-1, with 7 bases identical to TRBD1. The trim removed 4 bases at V and 5 bases at J, leaving 8 bases unmatched. This CDR3 comprises 14 residues. Germline assignment: CDR1 SGHDT and CDR2 YYEEEE. CDR3 sequence (DNA): TGTGCCAGCAGCGCGGGACAGCTGAGGACTGAAGCTTTCTTT. Its translation: CASSAGQLRTEAFF.

The V and J genes are TRBV12-3 or TRBV12-4 and TRBJ1-1; D not resolved. The CDR3 sequence is 13 residues long. V was trimmed by 2 bases and J by 4 bases, leaving 8 bases between them. Written as DNA, the CDR3 is TGTGCCAGCAGTTTATGGGAGGCCACTGAAGCTTTCTTT. This sequence encodes CASSLWEATEAFF.

This chain joins TRBV6-5 and TRBJ1-1, with D tentatively TRBD1 (5 bases). Between the trimmed V and J ends, which lost 2 bases and 5 bases, there was a span of 15 bases. The CDR3 is 15 residues long. Germline values: CDR1 MNHEY, CDR2 SVGAGI. CDR3: CASSYVPGGGTEAFF. CDR3 DNA: TGTGCCAGCAGTTACGTTCCGGGGGGAGGGACTGAAGCTTTCTTT.

The gene calls are TRBV5-1 and TRBJ2-3, with D possibly TRBD1 on 6 matching bases. Germline-derived CDR1 and CDR2 are SGHRS and YFSETQ. Trimming shortened V by 5 bases and J by 0 bases, and 13 bases separated the two germline ends. The CDR3 is 15 residues long. DNA for the CDR3: TGCGCCAGCAGTACAGGGCAGCCTAGCACAGATACGCAGTATTTT. As protein: CASSTGQPSTDTQYF.

This clone came up many times. The chain is built from TRBV5-6 and TRBJ2-2; 7 bases line up with TRBD1. V lost 5 bases to trimming and J lost 4 bases; unmatched junction nucleotides: 8. This CDR3 has 15 amino acids. The V gene's germline CDR1 is SGHDT and CDR2 YYEEEE. Here the CDR3 DNA reads TGTGCCAGCAGTCTCCGGGACAGACTCACCGGGGAGCTGTTTTTT. Amino acids: CASSLRDRLTGELFF.

The rearrangement joins TRBV3-1 (or the pseudogene TRBV3-2) to TRBJ1-1, with 8 bases identical to TRBD1. Trimming cost V 4 bases and J 8 bases; bases outside gene matches: 0. Germline V gives CDR1 LGHDT, CDR2 YNNKEL (reference sequence). CDR3 length: 11 amino acids. In nucleotides, the CDR3 is TGTGCCAGCAGCCGGGACAGGGAAGCTTTCTTT. This gives the protein CASSRDREAFF.

The V call is TRBV5-4, the J call TRBJ2-1; D is perhaps TRBD1 (5 bases). The CDR3 runs to 17 residues. Between the trimmed V and J ends, which lost 4 bases and 0 bases, there was a span of 17 bases. The V gene's germline CDR1 is SGHNT and CDR2 YYREEE (reference sequence). The CDR3 DNA follows: TGTGCCAGCAGCCCCGGCCGGACATTGAGCTCCTACAATGAGCAGTTCTTC. It specifies CASSPGRTLSSYNEQFF.

This clone is a singleton in its sample. The chain combines TRBV6-1 with TRBJ2-7, with TRBD1 matching 12 bases. CDR3 size: 15 residues. V lost 5 bases and J lost 4; bases outside the gene matches: 6. Germline CDR1 MNHNS, CDR2 SASEGT. The CDR3 is CASSQGTGGWYEQYF. DNA for the CDR3: TGTGCCAGCAGTCAAGGGACAGGGGGCTGGTACGAGCAGTACTTC.

V usage is TRBV9 and J usage is TRBJ1-1; possible D gene TRBD1, 5 bases. Germline V lookup: CDR1 SGDLS, CDR2 YYNGEE. CDR3 length equals 14 residues. V was cut by 2 bases and J by 5 bases, with 13 bases left in between. The CDR3 DNA reads TGTGCCAGCAGCGTTTTGGGCAGGGTTACTGAAGCTTTCTTT. Protein: CASSVLGRVTEAFF. The variable domain in full, with the rest retrieved from reference TRBV9 and TRBJ1-1, is DSGVTQTPKHLITATGQRVTLRCSPRSGDLSVYWYQQSLDQGLQFLIQYYNGEERAKGNILERFSAQQFPDLHSELNLSSLELGDSALYFCASSVLGRVTEAFFGQGTRLTVV.

This clone was seen more than once but under ten times. The V gene is TRBV5-1, the J gene TRBJ2-6, with D perhaps TRBD2 (6 bases). This CDR3 contains 16 residues. Trimming stripped 4 bases from V and 4 bases from J, with 15 bases between. Germline values: CDR1 SGHRS, CDR2 YFSETQ. The CDR3 is CASSLKGGSGANVLTF. For the CDR3, the DNA is TGCGCCAGCAGCCTTAAAGGAGGGTCCGGGGCCAACGTCCTGACTTTC.

The rearrangement links TRBV10-1 to TRBJ1-4; D is undetermined. Trimming removed 3 bases at V and 8 bases at J, with 10 bases between. From germline, CDR1 is WNHNN and CDR2 SYGVQD (reference sequence). CDR3 length equals 13 residues. Written as DNA, the CDR3 is TGCGCCAGCAGTGACAGGCTCGAGGAAAAACTGTTTTTT. Translated, it gives CASSDRLEEKLFF.

The genes are TRBV18 and TRBJ1-1; no firm D call. CDR1 is KGHSH, CDR2 LQKENI, per germline. The CDR3 loop spans 13 amino acids. V shed 1 base and J shed 3 bases, with 6 bases lying between them. The CDR3 nucleotides read TGTGCCAGCTCACCACGTGAGTACACTGAAGCTTTCTTT. This encodes CASSPREYTEAFF.

V and J are TRBV28 and TRBJ1-5; 7 bases match TRBD1. Germline V lookup: CDR1 MDHEN, CDR2 SYDVKM. This CDR3 is 19 amino acids long. The junction had 16 bases not matched to a gene; V was cut back by 5 bases and J by 0 bases. The CDR3 DNA reads TGTGCCAGCAGTCTATCTCAGACAGGGTCCGTTTATAGCAATCAGCCCCAGCATTTT. This sequence encodes CASSLSQTGSVYSNQPQHF.

CDR3 in DNA: TGTGCCAGCAGCTTCATAACTACAACTAATGAAAAACTGTTTTTT. Amino acids: CASSFITTTNEKLFF. The genes are TRBV7-2 and TRBJ1-4; no definite D call. V was pared by 3 bases and J by 0 bases, with 8 bases between. CDR1 SGHTA and CDR2 FQGNSA come from the germline V gene. There are 15 residues in the CDR3.

The chain combines TRBV15 with TRBJ2-7, with D possibly TRBD1 on 5 matching bases. Germline CDR1 reads LNHNV; CDR2 reads YYDKDF (reference sequence). Trimming pared 0 bases from V and 1 base from J, leaving 16 bases between. The length of the CDR3 is 17 residues. In DNA form, the CDR3 reads TGTGCCACCAGCAGAGATCTCAGGGTGGCCGTTTCCTACGAGCAGTACTTC. Amino acid sequence: CATSRDLRVAVSYEQYF.

V is TRBV7-9 and J is TRBJ1-1; D is possibly TRBD1 (5 bases). This CDR3 has 15 amino acids. Looked up from germline, CDR1 is SEHNR and CDR2 is FQNEAQ (reference sequence). V shed 5 bases and J shed 2 bases, with 15 bases lying between them. The chain's CDR3 is CASSLFRAGNTEAFF. The DNA for the CDR3 is TGTGCCAGCAGCCTATTCAGGGCGGGAAACACTGAAGCTTTCTTT.

V and J are TRBV5-1 and TRBJ1-6, with D possibly matching TRBD1 (5 bases). The CDR3 has 13 amino acids. Trimming left V 6 bases short and J 8 bases short, with 12 bases between. Germline CDR1 and CDR2: SGHRS and YFSETQ. As DNA, the CDR3 is TGCGCCAGCAAGGGACTCCAGGATTCACCCCTCCACTTT. Residues: CASKGLQDSPLHF.